The rows below give T cell receptor beta chains drawn from one sample of a study of T cell responses to AZD1222 COVID-19 vaccine. Only in-frame clones appear in the TCRdb table, and some are missing; sequencing was by immunoSEQ multiplex PCR. The table includes 150,000 or so clones, about 90% detected once. The sequencing used peripheral blood, collected 28 days after the second AZD1222 dose. All receptors come from an adult who received the AZD1222 COVID-19 vaccine. Each CDR3 is given with its conserved first and last residue. The order of the fields is D gene, J gene, V gene, clone size, CDR3 protein, CDR3 DNA. The D gene is left open where the match is weak. Not all rows give a size; the values are once, few, many and, for expanded clones, a class.

- TRBJ2-7 TRBV6-1 - CASSEWGVQAYEQYF TGTGCCAGCAGTGAATGGGGGGTGCAGGCCTACGAGCAGTACTTC
- TRBJ2-7 TRBV7-2 - CASSLNRDSYEQYF TGTGCCAGCAGCCTAAACAGGGATAGCTACGAGCAGTACTTC
- TRBJ2-2 TRBV12-3/TRBV12-4 - CAGKQGNTGELFF TGTGCCGGCAAGCAGGGGAACACCGGGGAGCTGTTTTTT
TRBD2 TRBJ2-1 TRBV19 - CASSIQAGVYNEQFF TGTGCCAGTAGTATCCAAGCGGGGGTATACAATGAGCAGTTCTTC
TRBD1 TRBJ1-2 TRBV6-1 - CASSEAQQGARGGYTF TGTGCCAGCAGTGAAGCGCAACAGGGGGCTCGCGGTGGCTACACCTTC
TRBD1 TRBJ1-6 TRBV7-2 - CASLATGGAGRNSPLHF TGTGCCAGCCTTGCTACAGGGGGCGCGGGTCGTAATTCACCCCTCCACTTT
TRBD1 TRBJ1-6 TRBV7-9 - CASSLVTGYSPLHF TGTGCCAGCAGCTTAGTGACAGGGTATTCACCCCTCCACTTT
- TRBJ2-3 TRBV19 - CASSIPEASTDTQYF TGTGCCAGTAGTATACCGGAGGCCTCCACAGATACGCAGTATTTT
- TRBJ1-2 TRBV6-2/TRBV6-3 - CASSYAGSNYGYTF TGTGCCAGCAGTTACGCAGGTTCCAACTATGGCTACACCTTC
TRBD2 TRBJ2-1 TRBV7-2 - CASSTRGGQVDSYNEQFF TGTGCCAGCAGCACCCGGGGAGGGCAGGTTGACTCCTACAATGAGCAGTTCTTC
TRBD1 TRBJ1-3 TRBV7-9 - CASSRAGGDSGNTIYF TGTGCCAGCAGCCGAGCAGGGGGCGATTCTGGAAACACCATATATTTT
- TRBJ1-6 TRBV4-2 - CASSQETNSYNSPLHF TGTGCCAGCAGCCAAGAAACGAACTCCTATAATTCACCCCTCCACTTT
- TRBJ1-3 TRBV5-1 - CASSLGESSGNTIYF TGCGCCAGCAGCTTGGGGGAGAGCTCTGGAAACACCATATATTTT
- TRBJ1-1 TRBV11-2 - CASSLMAGVGTEAFF TGTGCCAGCAGCTTGATGGCGGGGGTTGGCACTGAAGCTTTCTTT
TRBD1 TRBJ2-5 TRBV7-9 - CASSFGTGESETQYF TGTGCCAGCAGCTTTGGGACAGGGGAGTCGGAGACCCAGTACTTC
- TRBJ2-7 TRBV5-6 - CASSLPVGGQYF TGTGCCAGCAGCCTACCAGTGGGGGGGCAGTACTTC
- TRBJ2-7 TRBV11-2 - CASSLSPGSYEQYF TGTGCCAGCAGCCTGAGTCCGGGCTCCTACGAGCAGTACTTC
- TRBJ1-3 TRBV12-3/TRBV12-4 - CASRVGNTIYF TGTGCCAGCAGAGTCGGAAACACCATATATTTT
- TRBJ2-2 TRBV5-6 - CASSPLGNKGELFF TGTGCCAGCAGCCCCCTCGGGAATAAGGGGGAGCTGTTTTTT
- TRBJ2-7 TRBV5-5 - CASRGSSYEQYF TGTGCCAGCAGGGGGAGCTCCTACGAGCAGTACTTC
- TRBJ2-2 TRBV30 - CAWSYTGELFF TGTGCCTGGAGTTATACCGGGGAGCTGTTTTTT
- TRBJ1-6 TRBV19 - CASSPKEGRPPLHF TGTGCCAGTAGTCCCAAGGAGGGGAGGCCACCCCTCCACTTT
- TRBJ2-4 TRBV28 - CASSSDSLGAKNIQYF TGTGCCAGCAGTTCAGACTCCCTGGGGGCCAAAAACATTCAGTACTTC
TRBD1 TRBJ1-1 TRBV18 - CASSPRWDSLMNTEAFF TGTGCCAGCTCACCTCGGTGGGACAGTCTTATGAACACTGAAGCTTTCTTT
TRBD1 TRBJ1-6 TRBV5-1 - CASSLLEPGQGVYSYNSPLHF TGCGCCAGCAGCTTGTTGGAACCGGGACAGGGAGTTTACTCCTATAATTCACCCCTCCACTTT
TRBD2 TRBJ2-3 TRBV7-9 - CASRPTSGGTSVPDTQYF TGTGCCAGCAGACCCACTAGCGGGGGGACCTCTGTTCCAGATACGCAGTATTTT
TRBD1 TRBJ1-6 TRBV5-1 - CASSLGQGLHPLHF TGCGCCAGCAGTTTGGGACAGGGTCTACATCCCCTCCACTTT
- TRBJ2-2 TRBV5-4 - CASSLTSVTGELFF TGTGCCAGCAGCTTGACTAGTGTCACCGGGGAGCTGTTTTTT
TRBD2 TRBJ2-3 TRBV6-4 few CASSDSTAGVTDTQYF TGTGCCAGCAGTGACTCGACTGCGGGGGTCACAGATACGCAGTATTTT
- TRBJ1-1 TRBV7-8 - CASSLLRQANTEAFF TGTGCCAGCAGCTTGTTAAGGCAGGCGAACACTGAAGCTTTCTTT
- TRBJ1-2 TRBV6-5 - CASSSGVGYGYTF TGTGCCAGCAGTTCAGGGGTTGGCTATGGCTACACCTTC
- TRBJ2-3 TRBV2 - CASTGGNTDTQYF TGTGCCAGCACAGGCGGAAACACAGATACGCAGTATTTT
- TRBJ2-3 TRBV14 few CASSRGTYTDTQYF TGTGCCAGCAGCCGAGGGACCTACACAGATACGCAGTATTTT
TRBD1 TRBJ1-5 TRBV5-8 - CASSLDGTGISNQPQHF TGTGCCAGCAGCTTGGACGGGACAGGGATTAGCAATCAGCCCCAGCATTTT
- TRBJ2-5 TRBV28 - CASSQRGGAGLQETQYF TGTGCCAGCAGTCAACGAGGGGGAGCGGGGCTACAAGAGACCCAGTACTTC
- TRBJ2-5 TRBV28 - CASSLSGSRTQYF TGTGCCAGCAGTTTGTCCGGGTCCCGGACCCAGTACTTC
TRBD1 TRBJ2-1 TRBV6-5 - CASSPQRQGEQFF TGTGCCAGCAGTCCCCAGAGACAGGGTGAGCAGTTCTTC
- TRBJ1-3 TRBV9 - CASSVVPGNTIYF TGTGCCAGCAGCGTAGTTCCGGGAAACACCATATATTTT
- TRBJ1-1 TRBV9 - CASSSGLPVTEAFF TGTGCCAGCAGCTCGGGCCTCCCGGTAACTGAAGCTTTCTTT
- TRBJ1-5 TRBV5-5 - CASSLWDLQGQPQHF TGTGCCAGCAGCTTGTGGGACCTTCAGGGGCAGCCCCAGCATTTT
- TRBJ2-1 TRBV18 - CASSPGQSSYNEQFF TGTGCCAGCTCACCAGGGCAGAGCTCCTACAATGAGCAGTTCTTC
- TRBJ2-7 TRBV20-1 - CSAARDTYTGF TGCAGTGCGGCCCGGGACACCTATACCGGCTTC
TRBD2 TRBJ2-7 TRBV2 - CASMAVAGVSYEQYF TGTGCCAGCATGGCTGTAGCGGGGGTTTCCTACGAGCAGTACTTC
- TRBJ2-5 TRBV7-7 - CASSLDGETQYF TGTGCTAGCAGCTTAGACGGAGAGACCCAGTACTTC
TRBD2 TRBJ2-1 TRBV27 - CASSSLAGGPNEQFF TGTGCCAGCAGTTCACTAGCGGGGGGGCCCAATGAGCAGTTCTTC
- TRBJ1-2 TRBV30 - CAWTAKGIYGYTF TGTGCCTGGACCGCGAAGGGGATCTATGGCTACACCTTC
TRBD2 TRBJ2-7 TRBV7-6 - CASSSLAGAYEQYF TGTGCCAGCAGCTCCCTAGCGGGAGCCTACGAGCAGTACTTC